The 19 T cell receptor beta chains reported below all come from one sample, sequenced in a study of shared clonotypes between healthy human individuals. Sequencing used immunoSEQ multiplex PCR; TCRdb keeps in-frame clones, though not all of them. The sample has about 1 million clones; about three quarters are singletons. Sequencing input: memory CD4+ T cells sorted from blood. Documented subset: CD45RA-negative fraction. These receptors came from a man between 18 and 35 years old in good health.

The chain employs TRBV6-1 and TRBJ1-5; TRBD1 might be the D (5 bases). V lost 6 bases and J lost 3, with 12 bases in between. CDR1 is MNHNS, CDR2 SASEGT, per germline. The CDR3 is made up of 14 amino acids. The DNA of the CDR3 is TGTGCCAGCAGCCCGGGACGGACCAATCAGCCCCAGCATTTT. It codes for CASSPGRTNQPQHF.

About this clone: Compared with germline, one end of the junction differs, possibly owing to a read error. The V gene is TRBV7-7, the J gene TRBJ2-1; 14 nucleotides align to TRBD2. The CDR3 has 15 amino acids. Germline CDR1 and CDR2: SSHAT and FNYEAQ (reference sequence). The CDR3 spells CASSRTSGRTDEQFF. The CDR3 DNA follows: TGTGCTAGCAGCCGGACTAGCGGGAGGACGGATGAGCAGTTCTTC.

The chain couples TRBV19 to TRBJ1-2; the D gene is possibly TRBD1 (5 bases). Deletions cut 2 bases from V and 4 bases from J, with 17 bases between. The germline V gene encodes CDR1 LNHDA and CDR2 SQIVND (reference sequence). The CDR3 is made up of 16 amino acids. The CDR3 sequence is CASSIITPGKIYGYTF. The CDR3 nucleotides are TGTGCCAGTAGTATAATAACTCCAGGGAAGATCTATGGCTACACCTTC.

This clone was detected once. The V gene is TRBV6-5, the J gene TRBJ2-2; D unresolved. V lost 2 bases to trimming and J lost 6 bases, with 13 bases between them. The CDR3 is 15 residues long. The germline V gene encodes CDR1 MNHEY and CDR2 SVGAGI. This CDR3 reads CASSYEMGLAGELFF. CDR3 coding DNA: TGTGCCAGCAGTTACGAAATGGGTTTGGCCGGGGAGCTGTTTTTT.

There are many counts of this clone. The rearrangement joins TRBV7-2 to TRBJ2-3; D remains ambiguous. The germline V gene has CDR1 SGHTA and CDR2 FQGNSA. The CDR3 covers 14 residues. V was clipped by 2 bases and J by 1 base, with 7 bases between them. The CDR3 loop reads CASSLLQGTDTQYF. The CDR3 bases are TGTGCCAGCAGCTTACTTCAAGGCACAGATACGCAGTATTTT.

The table lists this clone with a count of one. The chain combines TRBV9 with TRBJ1-2, with 9 bases matching TRBD1. V was clipped by 4 bases and J by 10 bases; unmatched bases: 14. The germline gives CDR1 SGDLS, CDR2 YYNGEE. CDR3 size: 15 residues. CDR3 DNA: TGTGCCAGCAGCCCCTTGGGACAGGGACGTCTCGTCTACACCTTC. As protein: CASSPLGQGRLVYTF.

The chain combines TRBV5-6 with TRBJ2-7; D is ambiguous. V was pared by 4 bases and J by 2 bases, with 13 bases between. CDR1 is SGHDT, CDR2 YYEEEE, per germline. CDR3 length equals 14 residues. The CDR3 nucleotides are TGTGCCAGCAGCCTCGGCAGTGTTACCTACGAGCAGTACTTC. This encodes CASSLGSVTYEQYF.

The gene calls are TRBV7-2 and TRBJ2-1; 8 bases match TRBD2. V dropped 5 bases and J dropped 10; count of bases not matched to a gene: 10. The CDR3 totals 14 residues. The germline gives CDR1 SGHTA, CDR2 FQGNSA. CDR3 residues: CASSPGPGGSEQFF. The CDR3 region has the DNA TGTGCCAGCAGCCCCGGACCGGGAGGGAGCGAGCAGTTCTTC.

The genes are TRBV4-3 and TRBJ1-1; perhaps TRBD1 as D (5 bases). V lost 0 bases and J 4 bases, leaving 9 bases between the germline ends. Germline CDR1 and CDR2: LGHNA and YSLEER. The CDR3 extends over 14 amino acids. CDR3 residues: CASSQEAGGTEAFF. In DNA, the CDR3 is TGCGCCAGCAGCCAAGAAGCGGGGGGCACTGAAGCTTTCTTT.

The chain joins TRBV27 to TRBJ2-7, with a weak D call TRBD1 (9 bases). From germline, CDR1 is MNHEY and CDR2 SMNVEV (reference sequence). The germline V and J ends were trimmed by 7 bases and 3 bases, with 19 bases remaining between them. This CDR3 contains 15 residues. The CDR3 nucleotides read TGTGCCAGCACCCTACGGGGGGGACAGGGCTACGAGCAGTACTTC. It codes for CASTLRGGQGYEQYF.

The J gene is TRBJ1-2, the V gene TRBV5-6; D ambiguous. Deletions cut 3 bases from V and 0 bases from J, with 18 bases between. Germline CDR1 and CDR2: SGHDT and YYEEEE. This CDR3 comprises 17 residues. The CDR3 sequence: CASSYRGRKLANYGYTF. CDR3 nucleotide sequence: TGTGCCAGCAGCTACCGGGGAAGGAAATTAGCTAACTATGGCTACACCTTC.

The chain employs TRBV4-3 and TRBJ2-2; no clear D. Germline loops: CDR1 LGHNA, CDR2 YSLEER. Trimming pared 4 bases from V and 6 bases from J, leaving 12 bases between. The CDR3 spans 14 residues. The CDR3 DNA follows: TGCGCCAGCAGCCCCGGGCTTGTTCCCGGGGAGCTGTTTTTT. Amino acid sequence: CASSPGLVPGELFF.

The chain joins TRBV28 to TRBJ2-2; D remains unclear. This CDR3 spans 15 amino acids. CDR1 and CDR2 (germline): MDHEN, SYDVKM. V dropped 2 bases and J dropped 0 bases, with 7 bases sitting between them. The CDR3 spells CASSLRLANTGELFF. The CDR3 DNA reads TGTGCCAGCAGTTTACGGTTAGCGAACACCGGGGAGCTGTTTTTT.

V usage is TRBV7-2 and J usage is TRBJ2-7; TRBD1 agrees at 8 bases. The CDR3 extends over 15 amino acids. V was clipped by 5 bases and J by 2 bases; unmatched bases: 8. The germline V gene encodes CDR1 SGHTA and CDR2 FQGNSA. Written as DNA, the CDR3 is TGTGCCAGCAGCGCCCAGACAGGGGACACCTACGAGCAGTACTTC. Its protein product is CASSAQTGDTYEQYF.

In its sample, this clone was seen once. The rearrangement uses TRBV5-1 and TRBJ2-6, with a possible D match to TRBD1 (6 bases). Trimming left V 0 bases short and J 2 bases short, with 9 bases between. Per germline, CDR1 SGHRS and CDR2 YFSETQ. This CDR3 spans 16 amino acids. CDR3 coding DNA: TGCGCCAGCAGCTTGGGAACAGGGACTGGGGCCAACGTCCTGACTTTC. Translated, it gives CASSLGTGTGANVLTF.

J is TRBJ2-7 and V is TRBV5-1; 8 positions match TRBD1. This CDR3 region has 13 residues. Per germline, CDR1 SGHRS and CDR2 YFSETQ. Trimming removed 4 bases from V and 6 bases from J; junction bases left unmatched: 6. The CDR3 protein is CASSIDRGAEQYF. DNA of the CDR3: TGCGCCAGCAGCATCGACAGGGGAGCCGAGCAGTACTTC. The entire variable domain, with the rest obtained from reference TRBV5-1 and TRBJ2-7, is as follows: KAGVTQTPRYLIKTRGQQVTLSCSPISGHRSVSWYQQTPGQGLQFLFEYFSETQRNKGNFPGRFSGRQFSNSRSEMNVSTLELGDSALYLCASSIDRGAEQYFGPGTRLTVT.

This clone was detected a few times. The junction departs from the called germline gene at one end, perhaps through a read error. V gene TRBV7-7 combines with J gene TRBJ2-2; D gene unclear. Germline CDR1 SSHAT, CDR2 FNYEAQ (reference sequence). The CDR3 spans 14 residues. The CDR3 bases are TGTGCTAGCAGCTTGTCAATGTTGTCCGGGGAGCTGTTTTTT. Encoded protein: CASSLSMLSGELFF.

The table lists this clone with a count of one. A single base is all that separates this from a far larger clone, so a read error is likely. The same CDR3 is also encoded by other DNA sequences in this sample. This chain links TRBV7-2 with TRBJ1-2; D ambiguous. Looked up from germline, CDR1 is SGHTA and CDR2 is FQGNSA. The CDR3 loop spans 15 amino acids. Between the trimmed V and J ends, which lost 5 bases and 0 bases, there was a span of 13 bases. For the CDR3, the DNA is TGTGCCAGCAGCCCTACTAGTGTAGCTAACTATGGCTACACCTTC. This encodes CASSPTSVANYGYTF.

The J gene is TRBJ2-7, the V gene TRBV27; 11 bases match TRBD1. V shed 5 bases and J 4 bases; nucleotides not matched to a gene: 4. This CDR3 region has 14 residues. Germline V gene lookup returns CDR1 MNHEY and CDR2 SMNVEV (reference sequence). The CDR3 sequence: CASSRTGGRYEQYF. CDR3 sequence (DNA): TGTGCCAGCAGTAGGACAGGGGGCAGGTACGAGCAGTACTTC.